This T cell receptor beta chain emerged from a study of cytomegalovirus exposure and HLA in healthy donors. PCR involved 60 Vbeta and 13 Jbeta primers. Authors' analysis steps: Later, an analysis found around 80 million unique TCR beta chains, and about 9.9 million of these were shared. The repertoire was sequenced with immunoSEQ multiplex PCR; TCRdb's copy has only in-frame clones and lacks some. Clone size and V and J calls were adopted from that table, with D and trimming inferred from the DNA. Among approximately 110,000 clones listed, 73% were seen once. Germline CDR1 is LNHDA and CDR2 is SQIVND (reference sequence). The CDR3 loop spans 14 amino acids. Trimming cost V 5 bases and J 6 bases, with 17 bases left between them.

What was sequenced was PBMCs. The clonotype comes from a man aged 40-49 years in good health and CMV-seronegative. This chain uses TRBV19 with TRBJ2-7; a weak D match, TRBD1 (6 bases). The CDR3 DNA follows: TGTGCCAGTAGTTACTTTCCAGGGGACGGCGAGCAGTACTTC. Its protein is CASSYFPGDGEQYF. The variable domain in full, with the rest retrieved from reference TRBV19 and TRBJ2-7, is DGGITQSPKYLFRKEGQNVTLSCEQNLNHDAMYWYRQDPGQGLRLIYYSQIVNDFQKGDIAEGYSVSREKKESFPLTVTSAQKNPTAFYLCASSYFPGDGEQYFGPGTRLTVT.